Described below is a single TCR beta chain sequence and its context. Antigen unknown. Libraries were prepared by immunoSEQ multiplex PCR; TCRdb keeps only in-frame clonotypes and omits some of them. The table records roughly 38,000 clones, 80% to 90% of them present only once. This specimen comes from a study of T cells in localized non-small cell lung cancer. Study results and limitations: Investigators sequenced only a single tumor region, leaving heterogeneity possible.

CDR3 length: 13 amino acids. Looked up from germline, CDR1 is MNHEY and CDR2 is SMNVEV (reference sequence). V shed 6 bases and J shed 2 bases, with 8 bases lying between them. The source of this sequence is a male donor older than 55 with stage II lung adenocarcinoma. The V and J genes are TRBV27 and TRBJ1-3; perhaps TRBD1 as D (6 bases). This specimen was peripheral blood mononuclear cells, taken before any cancer treatment. The CDR3 DNA is TGTGCCAGCAGATCAGGGGCTGGAAACACCATATATTTT. Encoded protein: CASRSGAGNTIYF.